This TCR beta chain was sequenced for a study of T cells in Graves' hyperthyroidism and ophthalmopathy. Overall study context: Blood from the periphery was taken at initial diagnosis, before any treatment.

Exclusions: uncontrolled infection, other autoimmune disease, pregnancy, lactation. On the basis of clinical symptoms, serum thyroxine and TRAb, thyroid ultrasound and orbital computed tomography, diagnoses were made. Fresh peripheral blood, under 13 ml, was the source of the PBMCs. Template material for amplifying TCR beta CDR3 regions consisted of RNA transcripts. Carried out on the TCR CDR3, a first-round RT-PCR used the HTBI primer set. TCRdb processed the multiplex PCR reads anew with MiXCR; each CDR3 protein has one entry. The table lists roughly 560,000 distinct CDR3 sequences, 14% to 15% of them singletons, with around 4.1% in the top ten. In this sample, this clonotype turned up many times. The V end lost 6 bases, the J end lost 3 bases, and 15 bases lay between the germline ends. The germline V gene encodes CDR1 MDHEN and CDR2 SYDVKM. This CDR3 is 14 amino acids long.

The sequenced material came from blood. The V gene is TRBV28, the J gene TRBJ2-7, with a weak D call TRBD1 (7 bases). The source of this sequence is a woman in her 40s with Graves' ophthalmopathy. The CDR3 DNA reads TGTGCCAGCAGCAAGACAGGGACTCTCTACGAGCAGTACTTC. This gives the protein CASSKTGTLYEQYF.